This is a list of T cell receptor beta chains from one sample in a study of tumor and adjacent non-tumor tissue in lung cancer. One entry per CDR3 protein, called by TCRdb with MiXCR from the multiplex PCR reads. The table has about 76,000 distinct CDR3 sequences, about 82% seen once. The sample consisted of distant non-tumor lung tissue. These receptors all stem from a man aged 60 to 69 with non-small cell lung cancer. Each CDR3 is given with its conserved first and last residue. A D gene is named only where the DNA matches it firmly. Size tells how often a clone was seen (once, few, many) or the class of an expanded clone, and some rows leave it out.

TRBJ2-3 TRBV4-3 - TRBD2 CASIPVPRLAGGPSTDTRYF TGCGCCAGCATCCCCGTCCCCCGGCTAGCGGGAGGGCCGAGCACAGATACGCGGTATTTT
TRBJ2-3 TRBV11-2 medium-sized - CASSLSTDTQYF TGTGCCAGCAGCTTGAGCACAGATACGCAGTATTTT
TRBJ1-6 TRBV11-2 - - CASNLGGDNNSPLHF TGTGCCAGCAACTTGGGAGGGGACAATAATTCACCTCTCCACTTT
TRBJ2-2 TRBV20-1 - - CSARFSENTGGLFF TGCAGTGCTAGATTCTCCGAGAACACTGGGGGGCTGTTTTTT
TRBJ1-2 TRBV6-1 - - CASSERVFEGRHGYTF TGTGCCAGCAGTGAACGGGTTTTTGAAGGGCGGCATGGCTACACCTTC
TRBJ1-1 TRBV12-3/TRBV12-4 - - CASSFLVAETFF TGTGCCAGTAGTTTTTTGGTTGCTGAAACTTTCTTT
TRBJ1-4 TRBV11-2 - TRBD1 CARSLDRGFEKLFF TGTGCCCGCAGTCTGGACAGGGGATTTGAAAAACTGTTTTTT
TRBJ1-2 TRBV29-1 - - CGVPTASYGYTF TGCGGCGTACCGACCGCGAGCTATGGCTACACTTTC
TRBJ1-5 TRBV6-5 - TRBD1 CASGRTGDGNSNQPQHF TGTGCCAGCGGCAGGACAGGGGATGGTAATAGCAATCAGCCCCAGCATTTT
TRBJ2-1 TRBV7-3 few TRBD2 CASSPNTQTSGRYNEQFF TGTGCCAGCAGCCCCAATACCCAAACTAGCGGACGCTACAATGAGCAGTTCTTC
TRBJ2-7 TRBV20-1 - TRBD1 CSAIENRGKQYF TGCAGTGCTATAGAGAACAGGGGCAAGCAGTACTTC
TRBJ1-5 TRBV20-1 - - CSAGGGGNQPQHF TGCAGTGCCGGAGGAGGTGGCAATCAGCCCCAGCATTTT
TRBJ2-5 TRBV11-2 once - CASSSTVGWPKETQYF TGTGCCAGCAGCTCCACAGTAGGGTGGCCAAAGGAGACCCAGTACTTC
TRBJ2-2 TRBV6-2/TRBV6-3 many - CASSPPRERRTGELFF TGTGCCAGCAGTCCCCCCCGGGAGAGACGAACCGGGGAGCTGTTTTTT
TRBJ1-1 TRBV5-8 - - CASSLDPLNTEAFF TGTGCCAGCAGCTTGGATCCTCTGAACACTGAAGCTTTCTTT
TRBJ1-2 TRBV20-1 - - CSARCLTASNYGYTF TGCAGTGCTCGTTGTTTGACAGCCTCTAACTATGGCTACACCTTC
TRBJ2-3 TRBV10-2 - - CASSESGASTNTQYF TGCGCCAGTAGTGAGTCAGGGGCTAGCACAAATACGCAGTATTTT
TRBJ2-7 TRBV5-4 - - CASSFDRFSSEKYF TGTGCCAGCAGTTTTGACAGGTTTTCCTCCGAGAAGTACTTC
TRBJ2-5 TRBV11-2 - - CDNSSGRVQETQYF TGTGACAACAGCTCTGGACGGGTCCAAGAGACCCAGTACTTC
TRBJ2-6 TRBV11-2 - TRBD1 CTSSLVPKDRPYGANVLTF TGTACCAGCAGCTTAGTTCCAAAGGACAGGCCCTATGGAGCCAACGTCCTGACTTTC
TRBJ2-7 TRBV4-3 - - CASSPTAGSLDPSF TGCGCCAGCAGCCCAACGGCGGGGAGCTTGGACCCCTCCTTC
TRBJ2-1 TRBV11-3 - TRBD2 CAIILDRLAGVGNEQFF TGTGCCATTATCTTAGATCGACTAGCGGGAGTAGGAAATGAGCAGTTCTTC
TRBJ1-1 TRBV4-3 - - CANSQDVPGSSGTEAFF TGCGCCAACAGCCAAGACGTTCCAGGTAGTTCGGGCACTGAAGCTTTCTTT
TRBJ2-1 TRBV4-1 - TRBD2 CASRLVGGRAQEQFF TGCGCCAGCAGACTGGTGGGCGGGAGAGCCCAGGAGCAGTTCTTC
TRBJ1-1 TRBV10-1 - - CVSSESRGGPEAFF TGTGTCAGCAGTGAGTCGAGGGGGGGTCCTGAAGCTTTCTTT
TRBJ2-1 TRBV11-1 once TRBD2 CTGSESYSGGAYNEQFF TGTACCGGCAGCGAATCTTATAGCGGGGGGGCCTACAATGAGCAGTTCTTC